The entry below describes one T cell receptor beta chain. Its target is not known. The CDR3 has 13 amino acids. CDR1 SGDLS and CDR2 YYNGEE come from the germline V gene. V lost 4 bases to trimming and J lost 7 bases, with 11 bases between them. The data originate from a study of T cell responses to AZD1222 COVID-19 vaccine. Study-wide findings and caveats: Across spike, vaccine-associated CD4 TCRs were found, dominant at 160-218 and 743-854. Repertoires were obtained only post-peak T cell response. Reports say nearly half of spike-specific TCRs go after unmutated variant regions. Females outnumbered males among donors, who were mostly white British; clonal diversity was possibly underestimated.

The data were produced by immunoSEQ multiplex PCR, yet TCRdb's version contains in-frame clones alone and is incomplete. This table has 150,000 to 200,000 clones, 70% to 90% appearing once. The TCR sequence derives from an adult in good health. The rearrangement joins TRBV9 to TRBJ1-4; D unresolved. The starting material was peripheral blood, obtained on day 0 of AZD1222 vaccination. CDR3 protein: CASSSLAGEKLFF. The CDR3 nucleotides read TGTGCCAGCAGCTCTTTGGCTGGTGAAAAACTGTTTTTT.